This entry features one TCR beta chain sequence. What it binds is unknown. This sample includes further DNA sequences coding for the same CDR3. The sample is drawn from a study of cytomegalovirus exposure and HLA in healthy donors. Study-level points and caveats: An assumption of roughly uniform sequencing depth across donors underlay the presence/absence analyses.

PCR involved 60 Vbeta and 13 Jbeta primers. TCRdb's table, derived via immunoSEQ multiplex PCR, lists solely in-frame clones and lacks some. The sample lists some 80,000 clones; roughly 79% were seen once. The V gene's germline CDR1 is SQVTM and CDR2 ANQGSEA. The CDR3 runs 10 residues. V lost 4 bases to trimming and J lost 5 bases, with 5 bases between them. Although they were nominally healthy when sampled, donors likely had unrecorded immune exposures. V is TRBV29-1 and J is TRBJ2-5; the D is unclear. The receptor was isolated from a man aged 35 to 55 in good health and CMV-seronegative. Material for sequencing was PBMCs. The CDR3 DNA reads TGCAGCGTTGTACGGGAGACCCAGTACTTC. It translates to CSVVRETQYF.